This T cell receptor (beta chain) is from a study of blood T cell repertoires in COVID-19. Across the study: T cells, B-cell-depleted T cells, or PBMCs provided the cDNA or gDNA that served as material.

The CDR3 has 13 amino acids. V shed 4 bases and J shed 3 bases, with 7 bases lying between them. Germline-derived CDR1 and CDR2 are LNHDA and SQIVND (reference sequence). As handled by the study authors: Reference gene primer amplification yielded estimated nucleated cell counts. Produced via immunoSEQ multiplex PCR; TCRdb's table is partial and in-frame only. D and trimming come from the DNA, and the V and J calls and clone size come from that table. The sample shows tens of thousands of clones, approximately 80% of them seen only once. The receptor was derived from a man at least 80 years old with acute or convalescent COVID-19. This chain joins TRBV19 and TRBJ2-1, with D perhaps TRBD2 (6 bases). Sequenced sample: peripheral blood. In DNA, the CDR3 is TGTGCCAGTAGTAGCGGGGACTACAATGAGCAGTTCTTC. Its protein is CASSSGDYNEQFF. Complete variable domain (other parts from reference TRBV19 and TRBJ2-1): DGGITQSPKYLFRKEGQNVTLSCEQNLNHDAMYWYRQDPGQGLRLIYYSQIVNDFQKGDIAEGYSVSREKKESFPLTVTSAQKNPTAFYLCASSSGDYNEQFFGPGTRLTVL.